This T cell receptor (beta chain) was sequenced in a study of cytomegalovirus exposure and HLA in healthy donors. PCR was performed using 60 Vbeta and 13 Jbeta primers. Original methodology: Approximately 11 million of the approximately 80 million unique TCR beta chains counted in a later analysis were shared. The table came from immunoSEQ multiplex PCR; TCRdb's copy has only in-frame clones and leaves some out. V, J and clone size were drawn from that table, and D and trimming were deduced from the DNA. The sample gives approximately 200,000 clones, roughly 79% of which show up once; 1.5% to 2% is in the top ten. V lost 7 bases to trimming and J lost 4 bases; unmatched junction nucleotides: 10. The CDR3 covers 15 residues. CDR1 and CDR2 from the germline V gene are MNHEY and SMNVEV (reference sequence).

This chain joins TRBV27 and TRBJ1-5; 7 nucleotides align to TRBD1. Sample: PBMCs. The TCR sequence derives from a young man in good health and CMV-seronegative. The CDR3 sequence is CASTPSGGANQPQHF. The CDR3, as DNA: TGTGCCAGCACTCCCTCAGGGGGTGCTAATCAGCCCCAGCATTTT.